This T cell receptor (beta chain) was profiled in a study of Graves' ophthalmopathy and Graves' hyperthyroidism (dated by TCRdb to 2017 to 2018). The study in broad terms: Peripheral blood was collected at initial diagnosis, prior to any treatment. To tell Graves' ophthalmopathy apart from Graves' hyperthyroidism, and to predict which patients would progress to ophthalmopathy, the study relied on TCR beta repertoire signatures. In total, 135 blood samples were TCR-sequenced: 40 to 45 ophthalmopathy, under 80 hyperthyroidism and some 17 hyperthyroidism-to-ophthalmopathy patients. A discovery set of 100 patients (approximately 45 ophthalmopathy, fewer than 60 stable hyperthyroidism) was enrolled to explore V-J signatures distinguishing ophthalmopathy from hyperthyroidism. An independent validation cohort comprised some 19 hyperthyroidism patients and 17 patients who later progressed from hyperthyroidism to ophthalmopathy. In roughly 6 hyperthyroidism patients, the T-cell repertoire of thyroid tissue was compared with the T-cell repertoire of blood. After sampling, hyperthyroidism patients received methimazole starting at 30 mg daily, and ophthalmopathy patients received high-dose intravenous methylprednisolone. The 100 discovery patients were divided at random into training and test sets in a 7:3 ratio.

The paper's findings and limits, for the study overall: In validation, the model predicted ophthalmopathy progression with 70.59% sensitivity and roughly 72% specificity; some twelve predicted patients were CT-confirmed with GO in a median of around 6 months. In cross-validation, the 13-signature model distinguished ophthalmopathy from stable hyperthyroidism with approximately 88% sensitivity and around 81% specificity, and in the test set the corresponding values were roughly 80% and 75%. Sample size was not statistically predetermined, and group allocation was not concealed from the investigators. Most expanded thyroid clonotypes with a frequency above 0.001 also appeared in blood, which suggests that blood repertoires may reflect the immune response in the thyroid.

This clonotype was seen repeatedly, ten times or more. Its antigen is unknown. Per-base qualities were not stored, and no clone one base away is much larger. Hyperthyroidism was considered stable if no progression to ophthalmopathy occurred within 18 months of follow-up. Patients with hyperthyroidism were aged 18 to 65 years, had been newly diagnosed, and had a disease duration of less than 2 months. Patients with other autoimmune diseases, uncontrolled infections, pregnancy or lactation were excluded from the study. Clinical symptoms, serum thyroxine, TRAb, thyroid ultrasound and orbital computed tomography were used for diagnosis. PBMCs were isolated from about 9.1 ml of fresh peripheral blood by Ficoll-Paque density gradient centrifugation. Total RNA was extracted with Trizol reagent and quality-checked on an Agilent 2100 Bioanalyzer. For CDR1 and CDR2, the germline V gene (reference sequence) lists DFQATT and SNEGSKA. From cysteine to phenylalanine, the CDR3 is 15 amino acids long. The kept DNA is CDR3 alone, 45 bases in frame from the first base. Trimming costs V 2 bases and J 3 bases, and their ends lie 13 bases apart.

For repertoire sequencing, TCR beta CDR3 regions were amplified from RNA transcripts. HTBI primers and the Qiagen OneStep RT-PCR kit were used in a first-round RT-PCR, which was followed by a second-round multiplex PCR, size selection and purification. Libraries were sequenced paired-end with 100 bp reads on an Illumina HiSeq2000. As for the authors' bioinformatics: SOAPnuke was used for read processing, and reads with adapters, uncalled bases, a mean Phred below 15, or no exact constant-primer or identifier match were discarded. High-quality paired reads were merged with COPE v1.2.5. Clonotypes were defined as unique nucleotide sequences and were aligned to IMGT TRB V, D and J references using MiTCR v1.1. The analysis was limited to V-J combinations with a frequency above 0.0001, which together covered approximately 99% of repertoires. For each V-J combination, a TCR clonal expansion and chaos score was defined as the ratio of F50 clonal expansion to chaos observed in the TCRdist matrix. Welch's t-statistics and random forest were used to narrow the features down to around twelve V-J combinations, which were then fed into a naive Bayes classifier. The similarity between thyroid and blood repertoires was quantified using the Morisita-Horn index. TCRdb itself trimmed the public reads at Q25 with fastp, ran MiXCR and retained productive beta chains. Rows merge per CDR3 protein into single entries with the most common DNA and genes. None of the V and J calls come from the authors' own analysis; TCRdb made them. The sample contains 300,000 to 500,000 distinct CDR3 sequences, approximately 15% of them found a single time. The ten largest clonotypes hold around 6.6% of the sample.

The sequence links TRBV20-1 to TRBJ2-2; TRBD1 might be the D gene, on 6 matching bases. The receptor was derived from a woman aged 18-29 years with stable Graves' hyperthyroidism. Donor details come from another sample of the same person, matched by shared clones. Material: peripheral blood. The DNA sequence follows: TGCAGTGCTAGACCAGGGGTTTGGGACACCGGGGAGCTGTTTTTT. This sequence encodes CSARPGVWDTGELFF.